These 20 T cell receptor beta chains came from one sample sequenced in a study of blood T cell repertoires in COVID-19. The repertoire was sequenced with immunoSEQ multiplex PCR; TCRdb's copy has only in-frame clones and lacks some. Of about 83,000 clones in the sample, around 84% were seen once. What was sequenced was peripheral blood. The receptors originated from a woman of 80 years or more in a cohort sampled during active or convalescent COVID-19.

The CDR3 DNA sequence: TGCGCCAGCAGTGATACATACAGGGCCCACACTGAAGCTTTCTTT. Translation gives CASSDTYRAHTEAFF. This chain uses TRBV10-2 with TRBJ1-1; a possible D gene is TRBD1 (6 bases). This CDR3 is built from 15 residues. Trimming left V 3 bases short and J 3 bases short, with 14 bases between. Per the germline V gene, CDR1 is WSHSY and CDR2 is SAAADI.

The chain combines TRBV5-6 with TRBJ2-3, with D uncertain. V was shortened by 4 bases and J by 4 bases, with 10 bases between the two germline ends. This CDR3 has 13 amino acids. CDR1 is SGHDT and CDR2 is YYEEEE in the germline V gene. CDR3 amino acids: CASSPQRADTQYF. The CDR3 bases are TGTGCCAGCAGCCCCCAGCGAGCAGATACGCAGTATTTT.

This clone was observed a handful of times. The chain carries TRBV2 and TRBJ2-7; D gene uncertain. The germline gives CDR1 SNHLY, CDR2 FYNNEI. With 1 base removed from V and 3 bases from J, the gap between germline ends came to 10 bases. The CDR3 runs to 14 residues. The CDR3: CASSEDAAIYEQYV. The CDR3 bases are TGTGCCAGCAGTGAAGATGCAGCGATCTACGAGCAGTACGTC.

For the CDR3, the DNA is TGTGCCACCAGCAGACCCCCCGGGTCCGCGAACACCGGGGAGCTGTTTTTT. Translated, it gives CATSRPPGSANTGELFF. This chain joins TRBV15 and TRBJ2-2; D call uncertain. The V end lost 2 bases, the J end lost 0 bases, and 13 bases lay between the germline ends. The CDR3 runs 17 residues. The V gene's germline CDR1 is LNHNV and CDR2 YYDKDF (reference sequence).

The chain carries TRBV27 and TRBJ2-5; TRBD1 aligns across 7 bases. The germline gives CDR1 MNHEY, CDR2 SMNVEV (reference sequence). The CDR3 has 15 amino acids. Unmatched junction bases numbered 9, after V lost 6 bases and J lost 2 bases. DNA of the CDR3: TGTGCCAGCAGCTTCTCGGGACAGAGACAAGAGACCCAGTACTTC. Protein: CASSFSGQRQETQYF.

The chain employs TRBV14 and TRBJ2-3; 9 bases agree with TRBD2. The CDR3 has 19 amino acids. CDR1 and CDR2 from the germline V gene are SGHDN and FVKESK. J lost 0 bases, V lost 1 base, and 11 bases had no gene match. The chain's CDR3 is CASSQVAGAGAGSTDTQYF. The CDR3 DNA sequence: TGTGCCAGCAGCCAAGTAGCGGGAGCTGGAGCGGGAAGCACAGATACGCAGTATTTT. Full variable domain (missing parts from reference TRBV14 and TRBJ2-3): EAGVTQFPSHSVIEKGQTVTLRCDPISGHDNLYWYRRVMGKEIKFLLHFVKESKQDESGMPNNRFLAERTGGTYSTLKVQPAELEDSGVYFCASSQVAGAGAGSTDTQYFGPGTRLTVL.

The rearrangement uses TRBV9 and TRBJ2-3, with D perhaps TRBD2 (5 bases). CDR1 and CDR2 from the germline V gene are SGDLS and YYNGEE. V was cut by 0 bases and J by 1 base, with 12 bases left in between. There are 16 residues in the CDR3. The chain's CDR3 is CASSVEIERRTDTQYF. For the CDR3, the DNA is TGTGCCAGCAGCGTAGAGATTGAGCGGCGCACAGATACGCAGTATTTT.

The chain carries TRBV3-1 (or the pseudogene TRBV3-2) and TRBJ1-1; D remains ambiguous. Germline V gene data show CDR1 as LGHDT and CDR2 as YNNKEL (reference sequence). V shed 1 base and J shed 5 bases, with 8 bases lying between them. The CDR3 contains 13 residues. CDR3 amino acids: CASSQGALTEAFF. Here the CDR3 DNA reads TGTGCCAGCAGCCAAGGGGCATTAACTGAAGCTTTCTTT.

V and J are TRBV7-9 and TRBJ1-1; 8 positions match TRBD1. From germline, CDR1 is SEHNR and CDR2 FQNEAQ (reference sequence). V gave up 5 bases and J gave up 4 bases; unmatched junction bases: 3. The CDR3 runs 13 residues. The CDR3 protein is CASSPTGGTEAFF. The CDR3, as DNA: TGTGCCAGCAGCCCAACAGGGGGCACTGAAGCTTTCTTT.

The chain is built from TRBV11-3 and TRBJ2-5; TRBD1 matches 7 bases. Germline trimming cut 0 bases from V and 5 bases from J; bases unmatched to any gene: 3. Germline CDR1 is SGHNT and CDR2 is YENEEA. This CDR3 is 14 amino acids long. In DNA, the CDR3 is TGTGCCAGCAGCTTAGAAGACAGGGATGAGACCCAGTACTTC. Translation gives CASSLEDRDETQYF.

The V gene is TRBV3-1 (or the pseudogene TRBV3-2), the J gene TRBJ1-2; no reliable D call. V lost 1 base and J 8 bases, leaving 14 bases between the germline ends. The germline gives CDR1 LGHDT, CDR2 YNNKEL (reference sequence). The CDR3 totals 14 residues. CDR3 sequence (DNA): TGTGCCAGCAGCCAAGGGGGAGATACTTCGGGCTACACCTTC. Translation gives CASSQGGDTSGYTF.

This chain connects TRBV4-1 to TRBJ2-2; a possible D gene is TRBD1 (5 bases). The CDR3 is 15 amino acids. Germline CDR1 and CDR2: MGHRA and YSYEKL. Trimming took 0 bases from V and 4 from J, leaving 9 bases between them. The CDR3, as DNA: TGCGCCAGCAGCCAAGAATTAAGGGGCACCGGGGAGCTGTTTTTT. Protein: CASSQELRGTGELFF.

The chain links TRBV3-1 (or the pseudogene TRBV3-2) to TRBJ1-5, with D perhaps matching TRBD1 (5 bases). CDR3 length: 14 residues. Trimming stripped 5 bases from V and 5 bases from J, with 13 bases between. Germline assignment: CDR1 LGHDT and CDR2 YNNKEL (reference sequence). The CDR3 region is CASSAGHADQPQHF. In nucleotides, the CDR3 is TGTGCCAGCAGCGCCGGACATGCAGATCAGCCCCAGCATTTT.

This sequence joins TRBV12-3 or TRBV12-4 and TRBJ1-2, with D possibly being TRBD1 (6 bases). Trimming removed 5 bases from V and 8 bases from J, with 15 bases in between. The CDR3 sequence is 13 residues long. CDR3 coding DNA: TGTGCCAGCAGTGATGGGACACTTCGAGGCTACACCTTC. It is translated as CASSDGTLRGYTF.

The rearrangement uses TRBV27 and TRBJ1-1; D unclear. This CDR3 is 13 amino acids long. The V end lost 5 bases, the J end lost 5 bases, and 12 bases lay between the germline ends. Germline CDR1 reads MNHEY; CDR2 reads SMNVEV (reference sequence). CDR3 sequence (DNA): TGTGCCAGCAGTCGAGTGTGGAGAACTGAAGCTTTCTTT. It translates to CASSRVWRTEAFF.

V gene TRBV5-1 combines with J gene TRBJ2-5; TRBD1 agrees at 7 bases. This CDR3 has 15 amino acids. The germline CDR1 and CDR2 sequences are SGHRS and YFSETQ. Trimming removed 1 base from V and 4 bases from J; junction bases left unmatched: 7. CDR3 sequence reads: CASSLTRGPGETQYF. CDR3 nucleotides: TGCGCCAGCAGCTTGACGAGGGGGCCGGGAGAGACCCAGTACTTC.

This clone was recorded once. The V gene is TRBV5-1, the J gene TRBJ2-1; TRBD2 might be the D (6 bases). Trimming removed 1 base from V and 5 bases from J, with 13 bases in between. There are 15 residues in the CDR3. Germline V gene data show CDR1 as SGHRS and CDR2 as YFSETQ. The CDR3 region is CASSLWGERNNEQFF. The CDR3 DNA reads TGCGCCAGCAGCTTGTGGGGGGAGAGGAACAATGAGCAGTTCTTC.

This sequence joins TRBV2 and TRBJ1-4; D possibly corresponds to TRBD1 (5 bases). This CDR3 is built from 12 residues. Trimming took off 4 bases at V and 8 bases at J, with 8 bases between the two ends. Germline CDR1 is SNHLY and CDR2 is FYNNEI. The CDR3 protein is CASSGGGEKLFF. The CDR3 nucleotides read TGTGCCAGCAGTGGGGGGGGAGAAAAACTGTTTTTT.

The chain has TRBV5-8 and TRBJ2-7; 14 bases are a match to TRBD2. Trimming removed 4 bases from V and 2 bases from J; junction bases left unmatched: 11. Germline CDR1 reads SGHTS; CDR2 reads YDEGEE. This CDR3 spans 18 amino acids. The CDR3 DNA is TGTGCCAGCAGCACCGGGACTAGCGGGAGTGGGTGGACCTACGAGCAGTACGTC. This codes for CASSTGTSGSGWTYEQYV.

The chain couples TRBV5-1 to TRBJ1-4; D call uncertain. CDR1 SGHRS and CDR2 YFSETQ come from the germline V gene. Trimming pared 4 bases from V and 3 bases from J, leaving 13 bases between. CDR3 length: 15 amino acids. The CDR3 protein is CASSPFSGSNEKLFF. CDR3 DNA: TGCGCCAGCAGCCCCTTCAGTGGTTCTAATGAAAAACTGTTTTTT.